The rows below give T cell receptor beta chains drawn from one sample of a study of T cells after yellow fever vaccination. MiXCR was run by TCRdb on the 5' RACE reads, yielding one entry per CDR3 protein. The table has some 250,000 distinct CDR3 sequences, around 7% seen once. The source material was CD4+ T cells sorted from PBMCs, sampled 15 days after the yellow fever booster vaccination. Every receptor here comes from a man younger than 45 who received the YFV17D yellow fever vaccine. Each CDR3 is given with its conserved first and last residue. Fields, in order: J gene, D gene, V gene, clone size, CDR3 protein, CDR3 DNA. A D gene is named only where the DNA matches it firmly. Size tells how often a clone was seen (once, few, many) or the class of an expanded clone, and some rows leave it out.

>TRBJ2-1|TRBD2|TRBV20-1|few
CSARDLIAGVSDEQFF
TGCAGTGCTAGAGATTTAATAGCGGGAGTGTCTGATGAGCAGTTCTTC
>TRBJ1-2|.|TRBV14|few
CASSQGLDYGYTF
TGTGCCAGCAGCCAAGGTCTGGACTATGGCTACACCTTC
>TRBJ2-1|TRBD2|TRBV7-2|.
CASILRAGGSYNEQFF
TGTGCCAGCATCTTACGGGCGGGAGGGTCCTACAATGAGCAGTTCTTC
>TRBJ2-1|TRBD2|TRBV20-1|few
CSAREPSGRGRQFF
TGCAGTGCTAGAGAACCTAGCGGGAGGGGGCGGCAGTTCTTC
>TRBJ2-1|.|TRBV4-3|many
CASSQDFSGGYNEQFF
TGCGCCAGCAGCCAAGACTTCTCCGGGGGTTACAATGAGCAGTTCTTC
>TRBJ1-6|.|TRBV6-1|.
CASSLRGGPSSYNSPLHF
TGTGCCAGCAGCCTCCGGGGTGGCCCGAGCTCCTATAATTCACCCCTCCACTTT
>TRBJ2-7|.|TRBV12-3/TRBV12-4|few
CASSYSVGEQYF
TGTGCCAGCAGCTACAGTGTAGGCGAGCAGTACTTC
>TRBJ2-7|TRBD2|TRBV5-1|few
CASMGLAGGSYEQYF
TGCGCCAGTATGGGACTAGCGGGAGGTTCCTACGAGCAGTACTTC
>TRBJ2-5|.|TRBV4-1|.
CASSQVLGETQYF
TGCGCCAGCAGCCAAGTCCTGGGAGAGACCCAGTACTTC
>TRBJ2-7|.|TRBV4-3|many
CASSQGTGGSYEQYF
TGCGCCAGCAGCCAAGGGACAGGAGGGTCCTACGAGCAGTACTTC
>TRBJ2-2|TRBD2|TRBV12-3/TRBV12-4|many
CASSPGLAGAGTGELFF
TGTGCCAGCAGTCCGGGACTAGCGGGAGCTGGGACCGGGGAGCTGTTTTTT
>TRBJ2-3|TRBD2|TRBV7-2|.
CASSLVGRTDTQYF
TGTGCCAGCAGCTTAGTCGGGAGGACAGATACGCAGTATTTT
>TRBJ1-1|.|TRBV5-1|few
CASSWKQNTEAFF
TGCGCCAGCAGCTGGAAGCAGAACACTGAAGCTTTCTTT
>TRBJ2-1|TRBD2|TRBV7-3|many
CASSISGTSGYNEQFF
TGTGCCAGCAGTATCTCCGGGACTAGCGGCTACAATGAGCAGTTCTTC
>TRBJ2-3|.|TRBV7-2|many
CASSSGSDQTQYF
TGTGCCAGCAGCTCTGGTAGCGATCAGACGCAGTATTTT
>TRBJ2-5|TRBD2|TRBV5-1|.
CASSLEYVAGSGETQYF
TGCGCCAGCAGCTTGGAGTACGTAGCGGGGAGCGGGGAGACCCAGTACTTC
>TRBJ2-1|.|TRBV5-1|.
CASSFVGTQPNNEQFF
TGCGCCAGCAGCTTCGTTGGGACCCAGCCGAACAATGAGCAGTTCTTC
>TRBJ1-5|.|TRBV10-3|many
CAISEGLGQPQHF
TGTGCCATCAGTGAGGGACTCGGTCAGCCCCAGCATTTT